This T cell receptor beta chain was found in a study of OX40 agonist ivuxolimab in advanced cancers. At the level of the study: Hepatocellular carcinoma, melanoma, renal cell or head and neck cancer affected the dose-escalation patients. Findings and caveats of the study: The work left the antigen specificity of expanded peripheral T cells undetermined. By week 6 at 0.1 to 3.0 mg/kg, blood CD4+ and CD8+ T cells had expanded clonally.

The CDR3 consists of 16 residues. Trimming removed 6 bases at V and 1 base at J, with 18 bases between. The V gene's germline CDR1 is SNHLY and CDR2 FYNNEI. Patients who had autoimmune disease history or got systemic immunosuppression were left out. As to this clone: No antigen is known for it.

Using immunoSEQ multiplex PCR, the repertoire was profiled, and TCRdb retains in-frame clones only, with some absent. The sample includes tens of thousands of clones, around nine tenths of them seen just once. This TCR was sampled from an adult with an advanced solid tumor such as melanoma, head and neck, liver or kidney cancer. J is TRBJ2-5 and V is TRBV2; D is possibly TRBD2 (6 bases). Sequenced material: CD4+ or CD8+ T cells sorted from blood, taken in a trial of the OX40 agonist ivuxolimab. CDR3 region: CASSVAFGGTQETQYF. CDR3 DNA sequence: TGTGCCAGCAGCGTTGCCTTCGGGGGTACCCAAGAGACCCAGTACTTC.